One and the same sample provided the 22 T cell receptor beta chains below, sequenced in a study of CD8+CD57+ T cells in acquired aplastic anemia. Sequencing was done on patients that had shown CD8+CD57+ cell expansion by flow cytometry. It was genomic DNA that served as the template for profiling TCR beta VDJ and CDR3. One entry per CDR3 protein, called by TCRdb with MiXCR from the reads. Here the sample spans about 240,000 distinct CDR3 sequences, 47% being singletons. The sequencing sample was made of sorted CD4+, CD8+, or CD8+CD57+ T cells (not recorded which) from PBMCs. These receptors came from a human donor with aplastic anemia.

The chain links TRBV15 to TRBJ1-6; 9 bases line up with TRBD1. Germline V gene data show CDR1 as LNHNV and CDR2 as YYDKDF (reference sequence). CDR3 length: 13 amino acids. V shed 9 bases and J 9 bases; nucleotides not matched to a gene: 6. DNA for the CDR3: TGTGCCACTGCCGGGACAGGGTCTTCACCCCTCCACTTT. It is translated as CATAGTGSSPLHF.

This clonotype showed up many times. The rearrangement joins TRBV20-1 to TRBJ1-2; 7 positions agree with TRBD1. Germline loops: CDR1 DFQATT, CDR2 SNEGSKA (reference sequence). There are 14 residues in the CDR3. The V segment lost 0 bases and the J segment 4 bases; nucleotides outside the gene matches: 5. CDR3 amino acids: CSARERGRAYGYTF. The CDR3 DNA sequence: TGCAGTGCTAGAGAAAGGGGGCGCGCCTATGGCTACACCTTC.

The V gene is TRBV19, the J gene TRBJ1-1; unclear D gene. V was trimmed by 7 bases and J by 1 base, leaving 7 bases between them. Germline loops: CDR1 LNHDA, CDR2 SQIVND (reference sequence). The CDR3 has 12 amino acids. The CDR3 sequence is CASIGRNTEAFF. The CDR3 DNA follows: TGTGCCAGTATAGGGCGGAACACTGAAGCTTTCTTT.

This clonotype came up many times. The chain carries TRBV7-9 and TRBJ1-3; D may be TRBD1 (5 bases). This CDR3 comprises 14 residues. With 2 bases removed from V and 8 bases from J, the gap between germline ends came to 13 bases. Per germline, CDR1 SEHNR and CDR2 FQNEAQ (reference sequence). For the CDR3, the DNA is TGTGCCAGCAGCTTACCAGAAAGCAGGGACACCATATATTTT. Protein: CASSLPESRDTIYF. The full variable domain, in which reference TRBV7-9 and TRBJ1-3 provide the parts outside the CDR3, is DTGVSQNPRHKITKRGQNVTFRCDPISEHNRLYWYRQTLGQGPEFLTYFQNEAQLEKSRLLSDRFSAERPKGSFSTLEIQRTEQGDSAMYLCASSLPESRDTIYFGEGSWLTVV.

This clonotype was counted many times. CDR3 region: CATRPANTGELFF. CDR3 coding DNA: TGTGCCACCCGACCGGCGAACACCGGGGAGCTGTTTTTT. The rearrangement joins TRBV24-1 to TRBJ2-2; no reliable D call. The germline V gene has CDR1 KGHDR and CDR2 SFDVKD. The CDR3 sequence is 13 residues long. V gave up 9 bases and J gave up 0 bases, with 7 bases separating them.

This clonotype has at least ten counts. This rearrangement joins TRBV2 to TRBJ2-7, with D maybe TRBD2 (7 bases). The CDR3 consists of 14 residues. V was shortened by 6 bases and J by 2 bases, with 14 bases between the two germline ends. Germline V gene sequence: CDR1 SNHLY, CDR2 FYNNEI. The CDR3 DNA sequence: TGTGCCAGCAGAGCTGAGGGGGGGGCCTACGAGCAGTACTTC. Its translation: CASRAEGGAYEQYF.

This chain uses TRBV7-6 with TRBJ2-7; TRBD1 matches 10 bases. Looked up from germline, CDR1 is SGHVS and CDR2 is FNYEAQ. The CDR3 runs to 17 residues. V was pared by 5 bases and J by 3 bases, with 13 bases of the junction left unmatched. The CDR3 region is CASSQTTGTGDIYEQYF. Written as DNA, the CDR3 is TGTGCCAGCAGCCAAACTACCGGGACAGGGGACATCTACGAGCAGTACTTC.

At least ten counts were recorded for this clonotype. V and J are TRBV5-6 and TRBJ2-7; 9 bases fit TRBD1. V lost 2 bases and J lost 5; bases outside the gene matches: 8. Germline values: CDR1 SGHDT, CDR2 YYEEEE. The CDR3 totals 15 residues. The CDR3 region is CASSLEQGAGNEQYF. In nucleotides, the CDR3 is TGTGCCAGCAGCTTAGAACAGGGGGCAGGTAACGAGCAGTACTTC.

Regarding this clonotype: One junction end disagrees with the germline gene, perhaps due to a read error. The rearrangement joins TRBV10-1 to TRBJ1-3; a possible D gene is TRBD1 (5 bases). Germline CDR1 WNHNN, CDR2 SYGVQD (reference sequence). This CDR3 has 15 amino acids. The CDR3 loop is CAISGDSHSGNTIYF. The CDR3 nucleotides read TGTGCCATCAGTGGTGACAGCCACTCTGGAAACACCATATATTTT.

V and J are TRBV7-3 and TRBJ2-1; possible D gene TRBD1, 6 bases. Germline CDR1 reads SGHTA; CDR2 reads FQGTGA. V shed 2 bases and J shed 5 bases, with 13 bases lying between them. The CDR3 runs 15 residues. CDR3 protein: CASSLGQRVNNEQFF. The CDR3, as DNA: TGTGCCAGCAGCTTAGGACAGCGAGTTAACAATGAGCAGTTCTTC.

The rearrangement joins TRBV24-1 to TRBJ2-5; the D gene is possibly TRBD2 (6 bases). The CDR3 consists of 14 residues. V was pared by 3 bases and J by 4 bases, with 11 bases between. Per the germline V gene, CDR1 is KGHDR and CDR2 is SFDVKD. The CDR3 reads CATSDPGGGETQYF. CDR3 sequence (DNA): TGTGCCACCAGTGATCCCGGGGGAGGAGAGACCCAGTACTTC.

This clonotype showed up just a few times. This may be a read error, as it is one base from a much larger clone. The chain recombines TRBV4-1 with TRBJ2-1; D is unclear. This CDR3 region has 12 residues. CDR1 is MGHRA and CDR2 is YSYEKL in the germline V gene. CDR3 loop: CASSQGSDEQLF. Here the CDR3 DNA reads TGCGCCAGCAGCCAGGGTTCAGATGAGCAGCTCTTC.

V usage is TRBV6-5 and J usage is TRBJ1-6; 9 positions match TRBD1. Germline V gene data show CDR1 as MNHEY and CDR2 as SVGAGI. The CDR3 consists of 19 residues. The junction had 17 bases not matched to a gene; V was cut back by 3 bases and J by 8 bases. CDR3 residues: CASSYLGTGKGMVDSPLHF. The CDR3 coding sequence is TGTGCCAGCAGTTATCTCGGGACAGGGAAGGGGATGGTTGATTCACCCCTCCACTTT.

This clonotype has just a few counts. The chain combines TRBV7-7 with TRBJ2-2; the D gene is possibly TRBD1 (6 bases). In germline, CDR1 is SSHAT, CDR2 FNYEAQ (reference sequence). Trimming took off 5 bases at V and 5 bases at J, with 12 bases between the two ends. The CDR3 runs to 14 residues. The DNA for the CDR3 is TGTGCCAGCAGCCAGGACAGTGGGACCGGGGAGCTGTTTTTT. Residues: CASSQDSGTGELFF.

V usage is TRBV6-1 and J usage is TRBJ2-1; 10 bases are shared with TRBD2. Per the germline V gene, CDR1 is MNHNS and CDR2 is SASEGT. The CDR3 covers 15 residues. Trimming took 2 bases from V and 8 from J; bases not matched to a gene: 6. The chain's CDR3 is CASSERLAGEDEQFF. For the CDR3, the DNA is TGTGCCAGCAGTGAACGGCTAGCGGGAGAGGATGAGCAGTTCTTC.

This chain connects TRBV5-1 to TRBJ1-2; TRBD1 agrees at 7 bases. Looked up from germline, CDR1 is SGHRS and CDR2 is YFSETQ. The CDR3 spans 13 residues. V lost 1 base to trimming and J lost 8 bases; unmatched junction nucleotides: 5. The CDR3 here is CASSLYYRGGYTF. CDR3 DNA sequence: TGCGCCAGCAGCTTGTATTACAGGGGAGGCTACACCTTC.

The gene calls are TRBV15 and TRBJ1-2; D remains ambiguous. Germline values: CDR1 LNHNV, CDR2 YYDKDF (reference sequence). Trimming removed 0 bases from V and 5 bases from J, with 19 bases in between. This CDR3 spans 17 amino acids. The CDR3 is CATSRDTIEGRIYGYTF. The CDR3 DNA reads as TGTGCCACCAGCAGAGATACAATTGAAGGACGGATTTATGGCTACACCTTC.

This clonotype was observed at least ten times. V and J are TRBV7-2 and TRBJ1-5; weak D call: TRBD1 (5 bases). From germline, CDR1 is SGHTA and CDR2 FQGNSA. The CDR3 has 16 residues. Trimming pared 5 bases from V and 3 bases from J, leaving 17 bases between. In nucleotides, the CDR3 is TGTGCCAGCAGCCTGAGATTGGGACCGAACAATCAGCCCCAGCATTTT. Its translation: CASSLRLGPNNQPQHF.

The sample holds many counts of this clonotype. This chain joins TRBV5-8 and TRBJ1-2, with TRBD1 as a possible D gene (6 bases). CDR3 length: 12 residues. Deletions cut 5 bases from V and 4 bases from J, with 9 bases between. Per germline, CDR1 SGHTS and CDR2 YDEGEE. DNA of the CDR3: TGTGCCAGCAGAGGGGGACGCTATGGCTACACCTTC. Protein product: CASRGGRYGYTF. Using reference TRBV5-8 and TRBJ1-2 for the parts outside the CDR3, the full variable domain is EAGVTQSPTHLIKTRGQQATLRCSPISGHTSVYWYQQALGLGLQFLLWYDEGEERNRGNFPPRFSGRQFPNYSSELNVNALELEDSALYLCASRGGRYGYTFGSGTRLTVV.

There are many counts of this clonotype. V gene TRBV6-5 combines with J gene TRBJ2-3; 8 bases match TRBD2. Germline CDR1 and CDR2: MNHEY and SVGAGI. This CDR3 spans 16 amino acids. V dropped 2 bases and J dropped 1; count of bases not matched to a gene: 5. CDR3 in DNA: TGTGCCAGCAGTTACGTGGCGGGGGGCCGCACAGATACGCAGTATTTT. Protein product: CASSYVAGGRTDTQYF.

The chain recombines TRBV9 with TRBJ2-7, with D possibly matching TRBD1 (7 bases). Germline V CDR1 and CDR2: SGDLS, YYNGEE. V lost 2 bases and J 6 bases, leaving 12 bases between the germline ends. The CDR3 spans 13 residues. The CDR3: CASSVSGGPEQYF. The CDR3, as DNA: TGTGCCAGCAGCGTTTCAGGGGGGCCCGAGCAGTACTTC.

This chain connects TRBV2 to TRBJ2-7; possibly TRBD2 for D (6 bases). The germline V gene has CDR1 SNHLY and CDR2 FYNNEI. V shed 5 bases and J shed 3 bases, with 17 bases lying between them. This CDR3 contains 15 residues. The CDR3 is CASSHSRGLLYEQYF. CDR3 DNA sequence: TGTGCCAGCAGTCACTCCCGGGGACTCCTCTACGAGCAGTACTTC.